This T cell receptor (beta chain) appears in the sequencing data of a study of cytotoxic CD8 clonotypes in ibrutinib-treated CLL. Study outcomes and limitations: The clonality went up when patients responded to ibrutinib and dropped back toward baseline at progression.

As for this clone: The target antigen is unknown.

Measured with immunoSEQ multiplex PCR; TCRdb has only the in-frame clones, and not every one. The sample has 9,000 to 13,000 clones; 79% are singletons. This TCR was recovered from a human donor with chronic lymphocytic leukemia. The source material was PBMCs, sampled at disease progression, from a patient treated with ibrutinib.

The CDR3 coding sequence is TGTGCCAGCAGCCTAAGGGGGGTGCAATACTATGGCTACACCTTC. It codes for CASSLRGVQYYGYTF. The genes are TRBV7-2 and TRBJ1-2, with a possible D match to TRBD1 (6 bases). Trimming stripped 5 bases from V and 3 bases from J, with 16 bases between. The CDR3 is 15 residues long. Germline CDR1 reads SGHTA; CDR2 reads FQGNSA. Using reference TRBV7-2 and TRBJ1-2 for the parts outside the CDR3, the full variable domain is GAGVSQSPSNKVTEKGKDVELRCDPISGHTALYWYRQSLGQGLEFLIYFQGNSAPDKSGLPSDRFSAERTGGSVSTLTIQRTQQEDSAVYLCASSLRGVQYYGYTFGSGTRLTVV.